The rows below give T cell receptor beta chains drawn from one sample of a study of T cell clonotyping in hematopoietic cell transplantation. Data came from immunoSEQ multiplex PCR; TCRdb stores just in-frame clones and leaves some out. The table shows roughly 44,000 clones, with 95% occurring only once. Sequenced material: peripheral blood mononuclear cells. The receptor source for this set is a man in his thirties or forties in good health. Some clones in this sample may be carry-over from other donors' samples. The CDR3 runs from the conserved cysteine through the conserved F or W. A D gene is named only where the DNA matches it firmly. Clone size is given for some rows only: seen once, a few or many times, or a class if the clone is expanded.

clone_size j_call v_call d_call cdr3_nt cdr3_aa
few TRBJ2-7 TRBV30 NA TGTGCCTGGACCTATGGGGGCCCAGGGGACGAGCAGTACTTC CAWTYGGPGDEQYF
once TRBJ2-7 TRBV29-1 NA TGCAGCGTTGTCGGGGGTGGATTTCCGAGCTCCTACGAGCAGTACTTC CSVVGGGFPSSYEQYF
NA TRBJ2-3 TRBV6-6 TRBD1 TGTGCCAGCGGCGGGACAGGGCTCAGTACAGATACGCAGTATTTT CASGGTGLSTDTQYF
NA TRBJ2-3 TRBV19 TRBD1 TGTGCCAGTAGTATGCGAGACAGGGGCGACACGCAGTATTTT CASSMRDRGDTQYF
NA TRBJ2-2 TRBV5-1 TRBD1 TGCGCCAGCAGCTCCCGGACAGGTGACACCGGGGAGCTGTTTTTT CASSSRTGDTGELFF
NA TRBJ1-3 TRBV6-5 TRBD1 TGTGCCAGCAGTCGACAGGGCCATGCGATTCAACACTTT CASSRQGHAIQHF
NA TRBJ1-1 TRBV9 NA TGTGCCAGCAGCGTAGCTAAAGAGGGGGTGAACACTGAAGCTTTCTTT CASSVAKEGVNTEAFF
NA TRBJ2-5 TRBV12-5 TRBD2 TGTGCTAGTGGTTCACCGCGGGAGGGTCCAAAGACCCAGTACTTC CASGSPREGPKTQYF
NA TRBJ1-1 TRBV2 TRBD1 TGTGCCAGCAGTGAAAGGGGGGGACAGACTAACACTGAAGCTTTCTTT CASSERGGQTNTEAFF
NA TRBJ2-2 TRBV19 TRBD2 TGTGCCAGTAGTATAGGCCATAGCGGGGGCACCGGGGAGCTGTTTTTT CASSIGHSGGTGELFF
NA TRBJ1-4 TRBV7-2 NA TGTGCCAGCAGCGCAATTAGGGTTGCGGGTAATGAAAAACTGTTTTTT CASSAIRVAGNEKLFF
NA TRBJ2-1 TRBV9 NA TGTGCCAGCAGCGTATTGGCGGCTCCCACCGATGAGCAGTTCTTC CASSVLAAPTDEQFF
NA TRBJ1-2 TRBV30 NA TGTGCCTGGTACAGGGTTGGCTACACCTTC CAWYRVGYTF
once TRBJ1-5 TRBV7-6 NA TGTGCCAGCAGCTTAGGGGCAGGGCGTCAGCCCCAGCATTTT CASSLGAGRQPQHF
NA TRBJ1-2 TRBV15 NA TGTGCCACCAGCAGAGATCGCACCTATGGCTACACCTTC CATSRDRTYGYTF
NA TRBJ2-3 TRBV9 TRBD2 TGTGCCAGCAGCGTACATTTGGGACTAGCGGGAGGAGATACGCAGTATTTT CASSVHLGLAGGDTQYF
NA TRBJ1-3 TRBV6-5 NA TGTGCCAGCAGTTACGACAGATGGGGAAACACCATATATTTT CASSYDRWGNTIYF
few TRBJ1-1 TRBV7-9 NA TGTGCCAGCAGACGTCAGGGTGAGGTAGGAAAAGCTTTCTTT CASRRQGEVGKAFF
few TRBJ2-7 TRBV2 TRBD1 TGTGCCAGCATGCCGACAGGGAGCTCCTACGAGCAGTACTTC CASMPTGSSYEQYF
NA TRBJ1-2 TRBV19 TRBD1 TGTGCCAGCTTATACAGGGGCAATGATGGCTACACCTTC CASLYRGNDGYTF
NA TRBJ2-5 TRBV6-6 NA TGTGCCAGCAGTTACGGGGAGACCCAGTACTTC CASSYGETQYF
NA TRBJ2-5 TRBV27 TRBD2 TGTGCCAGCAGTGGACTAGCGGGAATGAAGACCCAGTACTTC CASSGLAGMKTQYF
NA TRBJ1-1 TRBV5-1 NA TGCGCCAGCAGCTTGGAGGCAGGGGTCTCTGAAGCTTTCTTT CASSLEAGVSEAFF
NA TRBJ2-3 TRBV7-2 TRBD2 TGTGCCAGCAGCTTAAAAGGGACTAGCGGGACCGGGACAGATACGCAGTATTTT CASSLKGTSGTGTDTQYF
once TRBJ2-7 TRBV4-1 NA TGCGCCAGCAGTGACCCTATGAAGGGCGCCTACGAGCAGTACTTC CASSDPMKGAYEQYF
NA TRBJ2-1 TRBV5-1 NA TGCGCCAGCAGCTTGGCGTTAGGCTCCTACAATGAGCAGTTCTTC CASSLALGSYNEQFF
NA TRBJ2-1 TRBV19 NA TGTGCCAGTAGTATAGTAGGCCTTTCCGATGAGCAGTTCTTC CASSIVGLSDEQFF
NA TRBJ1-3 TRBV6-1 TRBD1 TGTGCCAGTAAGACAGGGGGAAACACCATATATTTT CASKTGGNTIYF
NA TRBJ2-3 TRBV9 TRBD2 TGTGCCAGCAGCGTGGGGACTAGTGTAGGGCACGATACGCAGTATTTT CASSVGTSVGHDTQYF
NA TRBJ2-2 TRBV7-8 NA TGTGCCAGCAGCTTAAGAAGGGGTCCCGGGGAGCTGTTTTTT CASSLRRGPGELFF
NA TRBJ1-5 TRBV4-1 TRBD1 TGCGCCAGCAGCCTGACAGGGACCAATCAGCCCCAGCATTTT CASSLTGTNQPQHF
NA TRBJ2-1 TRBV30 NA TGTGCCTGGAGTGGGACAGTCCTGGAACAGCAGTTCTTC CAWSGTVLEQQFF
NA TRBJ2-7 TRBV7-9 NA TGTGCCAGCAGCCATACGGGGGGCGCGCAGGACGAGCAGTACTTC CASSHTGGAQDEQYF
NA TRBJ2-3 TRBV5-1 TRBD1 TGCGCCAGCAGCGTGGGACGACAGGGTACGCAGTATTTT CASSVGRQGTQYF
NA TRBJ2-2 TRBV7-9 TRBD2 TGTGCCAGCAGCTTAGGAGCGGGAGGAAACACCGGGGAGCTGTTTTTT CASSLGAGGNTGELFF
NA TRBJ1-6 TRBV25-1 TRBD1 TGTGCCAGCAGGCGGACAGGGGTAAATTCACCCCTCCACTTT CASRRTGVNSPLHF
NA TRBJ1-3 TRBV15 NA TGTGCCACCAGCAGAGTTGGGGAGTCTGGAAACACCATATATTTT CATSRVGESGNTIYF
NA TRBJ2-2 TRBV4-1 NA TGCGCCAGCAGGCGGCAGGGGACTTCGAACACCGGGGAGCTGTTTTTT CASRRQGTSNTGELFF
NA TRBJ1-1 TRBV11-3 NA TGTGCCAGCAGCTACCTGGGGGCGCGGAACACTGAAGCTTTCTTT CASSYLGARNTEAFF
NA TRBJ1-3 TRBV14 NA TGTGCCAGCAGCGAGACCAGAACCCTCTCTGGAAACACCATATATTTT CASSETRTLSGNTIYF
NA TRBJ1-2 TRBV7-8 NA TGTGCCAGCAGCGTCCGAGCAGCCTCCTCCATCGGCTACACCTTC CASSVRAASSIGYTF
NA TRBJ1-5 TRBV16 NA TGTGCCAGCAGCCAATCGGGACCAATACTCAATCAGCCCCAGCATTTT CASSQSGPILNQPQHF
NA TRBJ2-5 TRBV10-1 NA TGCGCCAGCAGTAAGGACCAGGTTGAGACCCAGTACTTC CASSKDQVETQYF
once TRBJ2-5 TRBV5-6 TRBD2 TGTGCCAGCAGCTTTAGGGGACTAGCTAACTTC CASSFRGLANF
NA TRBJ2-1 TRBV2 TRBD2 TGTGCCAGCAGGTTAGCGGGGGCCTCCTACAATGAGCAGTTCTTC CASRLAGASYNEQFF
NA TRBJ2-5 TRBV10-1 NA TGCGCCAGCAGTGAGTCAGCCGGACCAGGGGAAGAGACCCAGTACTTC CASSESAGPGEETQYF
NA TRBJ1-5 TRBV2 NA TGTGCCAGCAGTGTGGCCGAAAATCAGCCCCAGCATTTT CASSVAENQPQHF
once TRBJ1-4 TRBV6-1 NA TGTGCCAGCAGTACATCTACAGGGCTTGATGAAAAACTGTTTTTT CASSTSTGLDEKLFF